This TCR beta chain is drawn from a study of T-cell memory formation after mild COVID-19. Overall study results and limits: Shrinking CD4+ clones were chiefly CM and EM; CD8+ ones were chiefly EMRA. Some responding clones appeared in pre-infection memory, suggesting cross-reactive memory joined.

A remark on this clonotype: Its matching antigen is unknown.

V lost 4 bases and J lost 2, with 7 bases in between. Germline lookup yields CDR1 SGHAT and CDR2 FQNNGV. This CDR3 has 13 residues. Libraries for TCRalpha and TCRbeta carried sample barcodes and unique molecular identifiers via 5'RACE. Via MiXCR, TCRdb re-called the 5' RACE reads, giving one row per CDR3 protein. This sample has a few hundred thousand distinct CDR3 sequences, with 27% found just once. The chain employs TRBV11-2 and TRBJ2-3; a possible D gene is TRBD1 (5 bases). Input material: PBMCs or a T cell subset sorted from them (not recorded which). The receptor was derived from an adult woman who had mild COVID-19 (a few samples of this study predate the infection). Cell type and time point are not known. Here the CDR3 DNA reads TGTGCCAGCAGCTCAGGGATCACAGATACGCAGTATTTT. It codes for CASSSGITDTQYF.